Included here is one T cell receptor beta chain sequence, with context. Its target is unknown. Generated by immunoSEQ multiplex PCR, the TCRdb table keeps only in-frame clones and is missing some. This sample has approximately 60,000 clones, with 95% found just once. From germline, CDR1 is SGHNT and CDR2 YYREEE (reference sequence). This CDR3 region has 13 residues. Trimming removed 5 bases from V and 4 bases from J; junction bases left unmatched: 3. This sample stems from a study of cytomegalovirus exposure and HLA in healthy donors. Overall study findings and caveats: Clusters of TCRs from the first cohort tended to co-occur in the roughly 120 validation repertoires (as a later analysis found). Specificity of three CMV-associated chains for CMV antigens was verified in vitro.

This TCR was sampled from a woman aged 18-29 years in good health and CMV-seropositive. What was sequenced was PBMCs. V and J are TRBV5-4 and TRBJ1-3; 7 positions match TRBD1. CDR3 in amino acids: CASRRDSGNTIYF. In nucleotides, the CDR3 is TGTGCCAGCAGGAGGGACAGCGGAAACACCATATATTTT.